The following is a TCR beta chain sequence with its context. No antigen is known for it. No much larger clone is present one base from it, and per-base qualities are unavailable. Library creation used the immunoSEQ multiplex PCR assay. A mixture of 60 forward primers for TCR Vbeta segments and 13 reverse primers for TCR Jbeta segments was used in the multiplex PCR. The CDR3 region of rearranged TCR beta genes was amplified from genomic DNA by a multiplex PCR assay. Amplified TCR beta libraries were sequenced as 87-base-pair reads on the Illumina HiSeq System. The study's own analysis went as follows. A later analysis counted approximately 84 million unique TCR beta chains across the 670 or so repertoires, and some 11 million of these chains were shared by at least two donors. Raw reads were error-corrected and collapsed into unique sequences by a nearest-neighbor algorithm in which closely related sequences were merged to remove PCR and sequencing errors. To assign V, D and J gene segments, CDR3 sequences were aligned to IMGT reference sequences. For a sequence to be retained, a match of at least six nucleotides to both a V gene segment and a J gene segment was required. A rearrangement counted as productive if the CDR3 had no stop codons and remained in frame with V and J, and every other rearrangement counted as non-productive. Following IMGT convention, CDR3 was defined as the stretch from the second conserved V-encoded cysteine to the conserved J-encoded phenylalanine. In an earlier analysis of more than 550 of the donors, sequences lacking an unambiguous match to a single V gene segment were excluded. An earlier analysis of a few hundred of the donors called V segments functional above 56.7% productive rearrangements and segregating when the between-donor standard deviation exceeded 5%. A statistical classification framework was developed to diagnose cytomegalovirus status using the catalog of TCR beta chain sequences. A later analysis assigned V and J genes by comparing TCR nucleotide sequences with IMGT/GENE-DB human TR gene sequences. In a later analysis, CDR3 sequences and most-parsimonious VDJ recombination scenarios were assigned using the TCRdist pipeline. In a later analysis, each TCR beta chain was defined by its CDR3 amino acid sequence together with its V-gene family, and reads lacking a unique V-gene family were excluded. To address suspected cross-contamination and a sequencing artifact, a later analysis removed roughly 640 highly shared, low-generation-probability nucleotide sequences. A later analysis calculated a clonal expansion index for each public chain from normalized within-repertoire ranks of inferred template counts. In a later analysis, generation probabilities were computed with a VDJ recombination model fitted to out-of-frame rearrangements, and the resulting probabilities were checked against IGoR. Hypergeometric tests were used in a later analysis to score TCR-TCR, TCR-HLA and TCR-CMV co-occurrence, with a repertoire-size bias correction applied to the TCR pairs. A later analysis estimated false discovery rates by permuting HLA or CMV assignments 20 times. A later analysis grouped co-occurring TCRs with DBSCAN, adding TCRdist sequence similarity when clustering within HLA-allele-positive subsets. Repertoires with fewer than 30,000 or more than 120,000 public chains, plus five repertoires with anomalous nucleotide sharing, were excluded from co-occurrence clustering. This immuneACCESS table, as held by TCRdb, lists in-frame sequences with V and J called but not all clones. Of the missing ones, under half trace to an unresolved V gene in checked studies; the others have no known cause. Clonal size and the V and J genes are those of that table, whereas D and trimming came from the DNA. The sample contains 200,000 to 250,000 clones, about 79% of them found a single time. In total, the top ten clones hold 1.5% to 2% of the sample.

The sample is drawn from a study of cytomegalovirus exposure and HLA in healthy donors listed by TCRdb under 2017. The study in broad terms: In an earlier analysis of some 610 of the donors, 250 to 300 Gb of sequence data and approximately 120 million unique TCR beta sequences from about 179 million T cells were reported. About 280 gigabases of sequencing data and 75 million to 85 million unique TCR sequences made up an early release that covered approximately 650 HLA-typed donors. Of the approximately 400 genotyped donors, 80% to 90% were placed in the genetic ancestry cluster associated with self-reported Caucasian donors. The aim of the study was to test whether cataloging public T cell receptors could identify signatures of past pathogen exposure. The study profiled the T cell repertoires of approximately 700 subjects by immunosequencing and related them to cytomegalovirus serostatus. Besides the first cohort of around 670 subjects, a separate validation cohort made up of 120 different subjects was used. To predict cytomegalovirus infection status, the study brought together high-throughput TCR immunosequencing, statistical association of individual TCRs with disease status, and machine learning. To study patterns of TCR occurrence, a later analysis re-analyzed previously published TCR beta repertoires from 500 to 850 donors and added high-resolution HLA genotyping. The later analysis used no new phenotypic data to find candidate immune exposures, relying instead on TCR beta sequences and their occurrence across donors. In an earlier analysis of roughly 580 of the donors, high-throughput TCR beta sequencing was used to judge whether each TCR beta V gene segment behaved as functional or pseudogenic. Donor age, sex, ethnicity and CMV serostatus were compiled together with the repertoire data. Genome-wide SNP genotypes for about 55% of the 666 donors were used in a later genetic analysis, which treated that subset as a discovery cohort. All discovery cohort repertoires had been generated using a single sequencing platform. HLA typing covered class I and class II loci at four-digit resolution. Typing coverage varied by locus: about 620-640 donors for A, B, C, DRB1 and DQB1; approximately 500 for DQA1; 600 to 610 for DPA1; around 490 for DPB1. A handful of DR-DQ haplotypes were handled as single units for association and clustering because linkage in the cohort was strong. Among over 350 genotyped donors of the cohort, an average of roughly 240,000 unique TCR beta nucleotide sequences were sequenced per donor, about a sixth of them non-productive. The research as a whole found: An earlier analysis of several hundred of the donors showed that most TCR beta V segments appeared in productive rearrangements either about 87% or about 30% of the time, which broadly matched IMGT annotations. Linkage disequilibrium might explain the correlated functional status among segregating V segments, but an unknown experimental factor could not be excluded. In vitro tests confirmed that three of the cytomegalovirus-associated TCR beta chains recognize cytomegalovirus antigens. In a later analysis, TCR association rates were found to vary across HLA loci, with the most associated TCRs seen for DRB1 alleles and the fewest for HLA-C alleles. V-gene and J-gene trimming of TCR beta chains was associated with a missense DCLRE1C variant in a later genetic analysis, and the association was replicated in an independent cohort. It was suggested by the authors that the approach could potentially be generalized to other disease states and immunological phenotypes. Strong co-occurrence of HLA alleles, especially DR and DQ, made assigning TCR associations to individual alleles difficult. The only immune exposure information available for the cohort was CMV serostatus. The sequencing pipeline was judged likely to have produced a cluster of highly shared sequence variants as a technical artifact. Some 15 rarely observed V segments, including chromosome 9 orphons, were excluded from the earlier analysis of several hundred of the donors because counts were too low. Cytomegalovirus status was reported to be diagnosed by the classifier with high specificity and sensitivity in both the original and validation cohorts. Across donors, most TCR sequences were observed very rarely, whereas some public TCRs were present in many individuals. A later analysis reported that several top co-occurrence clusters appeared linked to parvovirus B19, influenza, CMV and Epstein-Barr virus. Specific HLA alleles were associated with roughly 17,000 TCR beta sequences at a false discovery rate of 0.05 in a later analysis. Because some donors lacked HLA typing at each locus, the association tests relied only on the typed subset. The presence/absence analyses assumed that sequencing depth was roughly uniform across donors, and that assumption may not be true. In the study, some 160 TCR beta chains were listed as associated with cytomegalovirus. In this cohort, only TCR beta chains were sequenced, and detectable features were limited by the absence of alpha or paired-chain data. Compared with equally common non-associated chains, HLA-associated TCR beta chains in a later analysis were more clonally expanded and had lower generation probabilities. According to a later analysis, most CMV-associated TCR beta chains appeared to be HLA-restricted, and the HLA associations seemed to be driven largely by CMV exposure. According to a later genetic analysis, donors in an Asian-associated ancestry cluster had fewer N-insertions in productive TCRs than the approximately 650-donor mean. A further reported finding was that TCR beta sequences accurately predicted the HLA-A and HLA-B alleles for most subjects in the first cohort.

The cohort was made up of roughly 670 healthy bone marrow donors. Cohort members were all nominally healthy when sampled, although unrecorded immune exposures were likely present. The donor tested CMV seronegative and was one of the 352 seronegative cohort members. Every donor gave a peripheral blood sample, and the peripheral blood mononuclear cells from that sample were used for TCR beta sequencing. The Qiagen DNeasy Blood Extraction Kit was used to extract genomic DNA from the blood cell samples. The receptor's source is a man aged 18 to 29 in good health and CMV-seronegative. Sequences were obtained from PBMCs.

The DNA is as follows: TGCGCCAGCAGCCTCGGACAGGGGGTCGGGGAGCTGTTTTTT. Translated, it gives CASSLGQGVGELFF. Recombination joined TRBV4-1 with TRBJ2-2; TRBD1 fits 10 bases in the junction. V is trimmed back by 4 bases and J by 7 bases, and the junction contains 3 bases that no gene match accounts for. The germline V gene specifies MGHRA as CDR1 and YSYEKL as CDR2. The CDR3 runs 14 residues from the cysteine to the phenylalanine. Only CDR3 DNA is held: 42 bases, read in frame from base 1.